The present T cell receptor beta chain was sequenced within a study of OX40 agonist ivuxolimab in advanced cancers. Across the study: Three dose-escalation patients had partial responses: one with hepatocellular carcinoma and two with cutaneous melanoma. Study conclusions and caveats: People who partly responded at 0.1-3.0 mg/kg had some of the least clonal expansion seen. In the 0.1 to 3.0 mg/kg range, CD4+ and CD8+ blood T cells had expanded clonally by week 6.

Germline V gene sequence: CDR1 MNHEY, CDR2 SMNVEV (reference sequence). Trimming removed 3 bases from V and 8 bases from J, with 17 bases in between. The CDR3 has 15 amino acids. Clones were sequenced by immunoSEQ multiplex PCR, and TCRdb holds only the in-frame ones, with some missing. The table records about 82,000 clones, about 85% of them present only once. In regard to this clone: Antigen: not known.

This TCR derives from an adult with an advanced solid tumor such as melanoma, head and neck, liver or kidney cancer. The chain uses TRBV27 and TRBJ1-3, with D perhaps matching TRBD1 (5 bases). Sample: CD4+ or CD8+ T cells sorted from blood, taken in a trial of the OX40 agonist ivuxolimab. CDR3 in amino acids: CASSLGPSLHDTIYF. The CDR3 region has the DNA TGTGCCAGCAGTTTGGGACCATCCCTACACGACACCATATATTTT.